These T cell receptor beta chains were read from a single sample in a study of T cell changes during pregnancy in multiple sclerosis. The data were produced by immunoSEQ multiplex PCR, yet TCRdb's version contains in-frame clones alone and is incomplete. The sample includes some 32,000 clones, 75% to 95% of them seen just once. This sample comprised CD8+ T cells from peripheral blood mononuclear cells, obtained in the second trimester of pregnancy. The receptors come from a female donor with multiple sclerosis, enrolled in a pregnancy study. Each CDR3 is given with its conserved first and last residue. D genes are given only for firm matches. Clone size, where shown, is once, few, many, or a class for clones that have expanded.

TRBJ1-2	medium-sized	-	TRBV5-4	CASSSPPFGYTF	TGTGCCAGCAGTAGCCCCCCCTTTGGCTACACCTTC
TRBJ2-1	-	-	TRBV4-1	CASSRFQGNEQFF	TGCGCCAGCAGCCGATTTCAGGGCAATGAGCAGTTCTTC
TRBJ2-7	-	-	TRBV4-2	CASSQVIDSSYEQYF	TGTGCCAGCAGCCAAGTAATTGACAGTTCCTACGAGCAGTACTTC
TRBJ2-4	-	-	TRBV4-3	CASSQGRPRLGIQYF	TGCGCCAGCAGCCAGGGGCGTCCAAGGCTTGGCATTCAGTACTTC
TRBJ1-5	-	-	TRBV13	CASSQGNQPQHF	TGTGCCAGCAGCCAGGGGAATCAGCCCCAGCATTTT
TRBJ2-3	-	-	TRBV21-1	CASSKPPVRQYF	TGTGCCAGCAGCAAACCACCGGTCCGGCAGTATTTT
TRBJ2-1	-	TRBD2	TRBV4-3	CASSADLAGMVNEQFF	TGCGCCAGCAGCGCAGACCTAGCGGGAATGGTTAATGAGCAGTTCTTC
TRBJ1-5	-	TRBD1	TRBV19	CASSSGGGNFPQHF	TGTGCCAGTAGTTCAGGGGGTGGGAATTTTCCCCAGCATTTT
TRBJ1-3	-	TRBD1	TRBV7-9	CASSPTTGGAGNTIYF	TGTGCCAGCAGCCCGACTACAGGGGGCGCTGGAAACACCATATATTTT
TRBJ2-5	-	-	TRBV11-3	CASSLYSSASEYQETQYF	TGTGCCAGCAGCTTATACTCATCGGCTAGCGAGTACCAAGAGACCCAGTACTTC
TRBJ1-1	many	-	TRBV7-9	CASGRGKKNTEAFF	TGTGCCAGCGGCAGGGGTAAGAAGAACACTGAAGCTTTCTTT
TRBJ1-1	-	TRBD1	TRBV6-5	CASSYGQGIMNTEAFF	TGTGCCAGCAGTTACGGACAGGGTATCATGAACACTGAAGCTTTCTTT
TRBJ1-2	-	-	TRBV28	CASNMDFKTIYGYTF	TGTGCCAGCAATATGGACTTTAAAACGATCTATGGCTACACCTTC
TRBJ1-4	-	-	TRBV4-2	CASSQDGEVEEKLFF	TGTGCCAGCAGCCAAGATGGAGAGGTAGAGGAAAAACTGTTTTTT
TRBJ2-7	-	-	TRBV27	CASSWGHRIYEQYF	TGTGCCAGCAGTTGGGGACACAGAATCTACGAGCAGTACTTC
TRBJ2-3	-	TRBD2	TRBV7-3	CASSLLLAGSTDTQYF	TGTGCCAGCAGCTTACTCCTAGCGGGATCCACAGATACGCAGTATTTT
TRBJ2-2	-	-	TRBV5-6	CASSLADKGHTGELFF	TGTGCCAGCAGCTTGGCCGACAAGGGGCATACCGGGGAGCTGTTTTTT
TRBJ2-7	-	TRBD1	TRBV4-1	CASSHSGQPYEQYF	TGCGCCAGCAGCCATTCGGGACAGCCCTACGAGCAGTACTTC
TRBJ2-5	-	TRBD1	TRBV4-1	CASSGGTGEETQYF	TGCGCCAGCAGCGGGGGGACAGGGGAGGAGACCCAGTACTTC
TRBJ2-3	-	TRBD2	TRBV18	CASSPARAGDGDTQYF	TGTGCCAGCTCACCCGCCAGAGCGGGAGACGGAGATACGCAGTATTTT
TRBJ2-7	-	-	TRBV27	CASSLWAGDHEQYF	TGTGCCAGCAGTTTATGGGCAGGGGACCACGAGCAGTACTTC
TRBJ1-2	-	TRBD1	TRBV19	CASLADLGTVNGYTF	TGTGCCAGTTTGGCTGACCTGGGGACAGTAAATGGCTACACCTTC
TRBJ1-2	-	-	TRBV20-1	CSARAAEGYTF	TGCAGTGCTAGGGCCGCGGAAGGCTACACCTTC
TRBJ2-1	-	TRBD2	TRBV27	CASTLSGTYNEQFF	TGTGCCAGCACGCTAAGCGGGACTTACAATGAGCAGTTCTTC
TRBJ1-5	-	TRBD1	TRBV6-4	CASSPGQGEQPQHF	TGTGCCAGCAGCCCGGGACAGGGAGAACAGCCCCAGCATTTT
TRBJ2-7	-	-	TRBV4-3	CASSPSMEGVGAEQYF	TGCGCCAGCAGCCCAAGTATGGAGGGAGTTGGGGCCGAGCAGTACTTC
TRBJ2-5	-	-	TRBV11-2	CASSLEGWAESNQETQYF	TGTGCCAGCAGCTTAGAAGGCTGGGCCGAATCTAACCAAGAGACCCAGTACTTC
TRBJ1-4	-	-	TRBV28	CASSFLDSNEKLFF	TGTGCCAGCAGTTTTTTGGACTCAAATGAAAAACTGTTTTTT
TRBJ1-3	-	-	TRBV7-7	CASSPGLMYSGNTIYF	TGTGCTAGCAGCCCGGGTTTAATGTACTCTGGAAACACCATATATTTT
TRBJ2-1	-	-	TRBV6-1	CASRVTDYNEQFF	TGTGCCAGCAGGGTGACTGACTACAATGAGCAGTTCTTC
TRBJ2-7	-	-	TRBV6-1	CASSGPIAYEQYF	TGTGCCAGCAGTGGTCCAATAGCCTACGAGCAGTACTTC
TRBJ2-5	-	TRBD2	TRBV7-3	CASSLAGGPFETQYF	TGTGCCAGCAGCCTAGCGGGAGGGCCTTTTGAGACCCAGTACTTC
TRBJ2-7	-	-	TRBV4-1	CASSQGLGGPSYEQYF	TGCGCCAGCAGCCAAGGCTTGGGGGGGCCATCCTACGAGCAGTACTTC
TRBJ2-5	-	TRBD2	TRBV6-6	CASSYERGHGETQYF	TGTGCCAGCAGTTATGAGCGGGGGCACGGGGAGACCCAGTACTTC
TRBJ2-7	-	-	TRBV5-6	CASSLLEGAEQYF	TGTGCCAGCAGCTTGTTGGAGGGGGCCGAGCAGTACTTC
TRBJ2-7	-	-	TRBV30	CAWRISNFYEQYF	TGTGCCTGGAGAATTAGCAATTTCTACGAGCAGTACTTC
TRBJ2-2	-	-	TRBV4-3	CASSQSESGWNTGELFF	TGCGCCAGCAGCCAAAGTGAGTCAGGGTGGAACACCGGGGAGCTGTTTTTT
TRBJ1-2	-	-	TRBV29-1	CSVEDREGFSAYGYTF	TGCAGCGTTGAAGATCGGGAGGGTTTTAGTGCCTATGGCTACACCTTC
TRBJ1-2	-	-	TRBV11-2	CASSGRTASGYGYTF	TGTGCCAGCAGCGGACGGACAGCCTCGGGCTATGGCTACACCTTC
TRBJ1-2	-	TRBD1	TRBV4-1	CASSQDNRDSYNYGYTF	TGCGCCAGCAGCCAGGATAACCGGGACAGCTATAACTATGGCTACACCTTC
TRBJ2-7	-	TRBD2	TRBV5-6	CASSLGLAIHEQYF	TGTGCCAGCAGCTTGGGACTAGCGATCCACGAGCAGTACTTC
TRBJ2-7	-	TRBD2	TRBV7-9	CASSSARETSGGSYEQYF	TGTGCCAGCAGCTCAGCGCGGGAGACTAGCGGGGGGTCCTACGAGCAGTACTTC
TRBJ1-1	-	-	TRBV6-5	CASSYESDTEAFF	TGTGCCAGCAGTTACGAATCGGACACTGAAGCTTTCTTT
TRBJ2-2	once	TRBD1	TRBV9	CASRRPGGENTGELFF	TGTGCCAGCAGGCGACCAGGGGGCGAGAACACCGGGGAGCTGTTTTTT
TRBJ1-4	-	-	TRBV4-1	CASSPQGGNEKLFF	TGCGCCAGCAGTCCGCAGGGAGGTAATGAAAAACTGTTTTTT
TRBJ1-1	few	-	TRBV19	CATRPGYTEAFF	TGTGCCACCAGACCGGGGTACACTGAAGCTTTCTTT
TRBJ2-1	-	TRBD2	TRBV7-9	CASSLPGRDDVYNEQFF	TGTGCCAGCAGCTTACCTGGGAGGGATGACGTTTACAATGAGCAGTTCTTC
TRBJ2-7	-	-	TRBV27	CASSLLGSTPYEQYF	TGTGCCAGCAGTTTGCTCGGGAGTACCCCCTACGAGCAGTACTTC
TRBJ2-7	-	-	TRBV9	CASSVLGGQSYEQYF	TGTGCCAGCAGCGTACTCGGGGGGCAATCCTACGAGCAGTACTTC
TRBJ2-2	-	-	TRBV7-6	CASSSNGELFF	TGTGCCAGCAGCTCCAACGGGGAGCTGTTTTTT
TRBJ1-4	-	-	TRBV11-2	CASSLETGLFETNEKLFF	TGTGCCAGCAGCTTAGAAACAGGGTTGTTTGAGACTAATGAAAAACTGTTTTTT
TRBJ2-1	-	TRBD1	TRBV13	CASSLGDRDNEQFF	TGTGCCAGCAGCTTAGGAGACAGGGACAATGAGCAGTTCTTC
TRBJ2-7	-	TRBD2	TRBV19	CASIDPGRPYEQYF	TGTGCCAGTATAGATCCCGGGAGGCCCTACGAGCAGTACTTC
TRBJ1-2	-	-	TRBV2	CASGAFEDGYTF	TGTGCCAGCGGGGCCTTTGAGGATGGCTACACCTTC
TRBJ2-7	-	TRBD2	TRBV10-3	CAISERPTSGRGVGSEQYF	TGTGCCATCAGTGAGCGTCCGACTAGCGGGAGAGGAGTGGGGAGCGAGCAGTACTTC